The rows below give T cell receptor beta chains drawn from one sample of a study of blood T cell repertoires in COVID-19. TCRdb's copy holds only in-frame clones and misses some; the assay was immunoSEQ multiplex PCR. Here the sample spans 150,000 to 200,000 clones, about 80% being singletons. The sequenced material came from PBMCs or T cells enriched from blood (not recorded which). These TCRs come from a man between 45 and 60 years old who had recovered from COVID-19. The CDR3 runs from the conserved cysteine through the conserved F or W. The order of the fields is J gene, V gene, clone size, D gene, CDR3 protein, CDR3 DNA. D genes are given only for firm matches. Where a row states a size, it is once, few, many or the class of an expanded clone; other rows omit it.

TRBJ1-2	TRBV5-1	.	.	CASSSDSYGYTF	TGCGCCAGCAGCTCAGACAGCTATGGCTACACCTTC
TRBJ1-1	TRBV9	.	.	CASSPVGAAPTEAFF	TGTGCCAGCAGCCCGGTGGGGGCAGCCCCCACTGAAGCTTTCTTT
TRBJ1-2	TRBV10-2	many	.	CASWTVQGYTF	TGCGCCAGCTGGACTGTCCAAGGCTACACCTTC
TRBJ1-6	TRBV7-8	.	TRBD1	CASSSGQGSSPLHF	TGTGCCAGCAGCTCAGGACAGGGCAGCTCACCCCTCCACTTT
TRBJ2-1	TRBV2	.	TRBD2	CASRGGYTYNEQFF	TGTGCCAGCAGGGGGGGGTATACCTACAATGAGCAGTTCTTC
TRBJ1-1	TRBV27	.	.	CASRGRGRTEAFF	TGTGCCAGCAGGGGACGGGGGAGAACTGAAGCTTTCTTT
TRBJ1-1	TRBV27	.	.	CASSLQTGKNTEAFF	TGTGCCAGCAGTTTACAAACAGGAAAGAACACTGAAGCTTTCTTT
TRBJ1-3	TRBV18	.	.	CASSETGTLSSGNTIYF	TGTGCCAGCTCAGAAACCGGGACTCTCAGCTCTGGAAACACCATATATTTT
TRBJ2-7	TRBV5-1	.	.	CASSLAGGQINEQYF	TGCGCCAGCAGCTTGGCCGGGGGGCAGATCAACGAGCAGTACTTC
TRBJ1-4	TRBV7-9	.	TRBD1	CASNRQGRGEKLFF	TGTGCCAGCAACCGACAGGGCCGGGGTGAAAAACTGTTTTTT
TRBJ2-1	TRBV9	.	TRBD2	CASSVRLAGNYNEQFF	TGTGCCAGCAGCGTCCGACTAGCGGGGAATTACAATGAGCAGTTCTTC
TRBJ2-2	TRBV18	.	.	CASSPREHLAGELFF	TGTGCCAGCTCACCCCGGGAACATCTGGCCGGGGAGCTGTTTTTT
TRBJ1-2	TRBV27	.	.	CASSPPGLRGGYTF	TGTGCCAGCAGTCCCCCCGGCCTCCGGGGTGGCTACACCTTC
TRBJ1-1	TRBV5-4	.	.	CASSLTVGDTEAFF	TGTGCCAGCAGCCTGACCGTAGGGGACACTGAAGCTTTCTTT
TRBJ2-5	TRBV14	.	.	CASSQTEEETQYF	TGTGCCAGCAGCCAGACAGAAGAAGAGACCCAGTACTTC
TRBJ2-7	TRBV5-1	.	.	CASRSDGGGEQYF	TGCGCCAGCAGATCCGACGGAGGCGGTGAGCAGTACTTC